This TCR beta chain was retrieved from a study of circulating CD8 cells and anti-PD-1 response in melanoma. The QIAseq Immune Repertoire TCR panel built the libraries from around 15 ng of total RNA. TCRdb re-derived calls from the reads in MiXCR, one entry per CDR3 protein. Here the sample spans several hundred distinct CDR3 sequences, more than 9% being singletons. This CDR3 has 14 residues. V lost 1 base and J 2 bases, leaving 9 bases between the germline ends. The germline V gene encodes CDR1 LNHDA and CDR2 SQIVND (reference sequence). Four subsets defined by PD-1 and/or TIGIT were sorted from live CD3+CD8+TCRalphabeta+ cells.

The chain joins TRBV19 to TRBJ2-7, with D possibly being TRBD1 (6 bases). The sequence derives from a human donor with melanoma. The starting material was CD8+ T cells from PBMCs, obtained at baseline or after one month of anti-PD-1 therapy (not recorded which). In nucleotides, the CDR3 is TGTGCCAGTAGTATAGTGAACAGGGCCTACGAGCAGTACTTC. As protein: CASSIVNRAYEQYF.